The entry below gives a single TCR beta chain sequence along with its context. Antigen: not known. Cultured CD4+ T-cell DNA underwent Oncomine TCR Beta short-read sequencing. TCRdb used MiXCR to reprocess the PCR reads, holding one entry per CDR3 protein. The sample lists some 19,000 distinct CDR3 sequences, around two fifths occurring once. The data stem from a study of vaccination and CD4 T cells after COVID-19. Regarding the study as a whole: Reactive clone data from convalescent patients indicated a median of about 86% appearing only post-vaccination.

The CDR3 has 14 amino acids. CDR1 and CDR2 from the germline V gene are DFQATT and SNEGSKA (reference sequence). Trimming took off 5 bases at V and 4 bases at J, with 17 bases between the two ends. Treatment specified: approximately 9-day PBMC culture with coronavirus spike peptide pools or control peptides (ViraFEST assay). The authors swapped half the medium for fresh IL-2 medium on days 3 and 7. This sequence joins TRBV20-1 and TRBJ2-5, with D possibly being TRBD1 (6 bases). The clonotype originates from a human donor with COVID-19. The sample was cultured CD4+ T cells from blood. The CDR3 reads CSAQQGLLGETQYF. As DNA, the CDR3 is TGCAGTGCTCAACAGGGCTTACTGGGAGAGACCCAGTACTTC.